A selection of T cell receptor beta chains follows, all from one sample in a study of T cells in Graves' hyperthyroidism and ophthalmopathy. TCRdb called the multiplex PCR reads again in MiXCR, with one record for every CDR3 protein. The data hold about 290,000 distinct CDR3 sequences, with roughly 19% observed a single time. Sequencing input: blood. The receptor set was obtained from a man aged 50 to 60 with Graves' ophthalmopathy. CDR3s include the opening cysteine and the closing phenylalanine or tryptophan. Each record gives: J gene, V gene, CDR3 protein.

j_gene: TRBJ2-4
v_gene: TRBV20-1
CDR3aa: CSAFSGRAKNIQYF

j_gene: TRBJ2-3
v_gene: TRBV27
CDR3aa: CASGWRESDTQYF

j_gene: TRBJ2-1
v_gene: TRBV4-1
CDR3aa: CASSPGLAGVGWDEQFF

j_gene: TRBJ1-1
v_gene: TRBV5-4
CDR3aa: CASSPPGQGGNTEAFF

j_gene: TRBJ1-1
v_gene: TRBV28
CDR3aa: CASSWDGVRAEAFF

j_gene: TRBJ2-4
v_gene: TRBV5-1
CDR3aa: CASSYPSGAPGRGLLAKNIQYF

j_gene: TRBJ2-2
v_gene: TRBV7-3
CDR3aa: CASSPGLAGGAGELFF

j_gene: TRBJ2-1
v_gene: TRBV14
CDR3aa: CASSHLASGRYNEQFF

j_gene: TRBJ1-4
v_gene: TRBV12-3/TRBV12-4
CDR3aa: CASRDRGLREKLFF

j_gene: TRBJ1-2
v_gene: TRBV20-1
CDR3aa: CSAGVDYGYTF

j_gene: TRBJ2-1
v_gene: TRBV18
CDR3aa: CASSNGLAGNNEQFF

j_gene: TRBJ1-6
v_gene: TRBV12-3/TRBV12-4
CDR3aa: CASSSGQGYNSPLHF

j_gene: TRBJ1-1
v_gene: TRBV20-1
CDR3aa: CSAGTRESSWDTEAFF